The 5 T cell receptor beta chains given below trace back to one sample, sequenced in a study of T cell responses to AZD1222 COVID-19 vaccine. Generated by immunoSEQ multiplex PCR, the TCRdb table keeps only in-frame clones and is missing some. The sample records fewer than 200,000 clones, 90% to 95% being singletons. Material: peripheral blood, obtained 28 days after the second dose of the MenACWY control vaccine. The receptors derive from an adult who received the MenACWY meningococcal vaccine as a control.

The V gene is TRBV30, the J gene TRBJ1-4; possible D gene TRBD1, 6 bases. Germline V gene sequence: CDR1 GTSNPN, CDR2 SVGIG (reference sequence). V was pared by 3 bases and J by 7 bases, with 15 bases between. This CDR3 has 14 amino acids. The CDR3 spells CAWRQGLVGEKLFF. Here the CDR3 DNA reads TGTGCCTGGAGGCAGGGGTTGGTGGGTGAAAAACTGTTTTTT.

The chain uses TRBV5-1 and TRBJ2-1, with TRBD2 matching over 11 bases. After removal of 4 bases from V and 1 base from J, the junction contained 22 bases not matched to a gene. The germline V gene has CDR1 SGHRS and CDR2 YFSETQ. This CDR3 spans 22 amino acids. The CDR3 region has the DNA TGCGCCAGCAGCCCCGTATATGGGGGACTAGCGGAGCGGAGAGGTTCCTACAATGAGCAGTTCTTC. Its translation: CASSPVYGGLAERRGSYNEQFF.

DNA for the CDR3: TGTGCCAGCAGCTTAAGACTAGCGGGAGCCGGGGAGCTGTTTTTT. It yields the protein CASSLRLAGAGELFF. The genes are TRBV7-9 and TRBJ2-2, with 12 positions matching TRBD2. Trimming removed 2 bases from V and 6 bases from J; junction bases left unmatched: 1. The CDR3 runs 15 residues. CDR1 and CDR2 (germline): SEHNR, FQNEAQ (reference sequence).

The chain combines TRBV7-3 with TRBJ2-2; 8 nucleotides line up with TRBD2. Germline CDR1 is SGHTA and CDR2 is FQGTGA. The trim removed 3 bases at V and 5 bases at J, leaving 8 bases unmatched. The CDR3 spans 16 residues. CDR3 region: CASSLVGGRPTGELFF. For the CDR3, the DNA is TGTGCCAGCAGCTTGGTCGGCGGGAGGCCAACCGGGGAGCTGTTTTTT. The full variable domain, in which reference TRBV7-3 and TRBJ2-2 provide the parts outside the CDR3, is GAGVSQTPSNKVTEKGKYVELRCDPISGHTALYWYRQSLGQGPEFLIYFQGTGAADDSGLPNDRFFAVRPEGSVSTLKIQRTERGDSAVYLCASSLVGGRPTGELFFGEGSRLTVL.

Here the CDR3 reads CASSLSYRDTEAFF. CDR3 bases: TGTGCCAGCAGCTTATCGTACAGGGACACTGAAGCTTTCTTT. J is TRBJ1-1 and V is TRBV5-5; the D gene is possibly TRBD1 (6 bases). The CDR3 extends over 14 amino acids. Germline V gene sequence: CDR1 SGHKS, CDR2 YYEKEE (reference sequence). The ends were cut back, 2 bases at V and 3 bases at J, with 11 bases in the middle. Full variable domain (outside the CDR3, taken from reference TRBV5-5 and TRBJ1-1): DAGVTQSPTHLIKTRGQQVTLRCSPISGHKSVSWYQQVLGQGPQFIFQYYEKEERGRGNFPDRFSARQFPNYSSELNVNALLLGDSALYLCASSLSYRDTEAFFGQGTRLTVV.